The 2 T cell receptor beta chains given below trace back to one sample, sequenced in a study of shared clonotypes between healthy human individuals. This table comes from immunoSEQ multiplex PCR, and its TCRdb copy is limited to in-frame clones, with some not included. In the table there are some 980,000 clones, more than 75% of which are singletons. The sequenced sample consisted of memory CD4+ T cells sorted from blood. Sample subset: CD45RA-negative fraction. The origin of the receptors is a man between 18 and 29 years old in good health.

The rearrangement uses TRBV29-1 and TRBJ1-3, with D possibly matching TRBD1 (5 bases). The ends were cut back, 1 base at V and 3 bases at J, with 10 bases in the middle. The germline CDR1 and CDR2 sequences are SQVTM and ANQGSEA. This CDR3 is built from 14 residues. CDR3 amino acids: CSVEVGGNGNTIYF. CDR3 DNA sequence: TGCAGCGTTGAAGTTGGGGGTAATGGAAACACCATATATTTT.

The chain has TRBV10-1 and TRBJ2-3; 10 nucleotides match TRBD2. The trim removed 3 bases at V and 4 bases at J, leaving 7 bases unmatched. The CDR3 covers 16 residues. The germline V gene encodes CDR1 WNHNN and CDR2 SYGVQD (reference sequence). The CDR3 sequence is CASSEGAGGTPDTQYF. CDR3 in DNA: TGCGCCAGCAGTGAAGGAGCGGGGGGGACCCCAGATACGCAGTATTTT.